The sample holds a few counts of the clone carrying this T cell receptor beta chain. Its antigen is as yet unknown. The V end lost 1 base, the J end lost 2 bases, and 12 bases lay between the germline ends. This CDR3 contains 15 residues. TCRdb reprocessed the reads with MiXCR, giving one entry per CDR3 protein. The table lists around 71,000 distinct CDR3 sequences, 20% to 25% of them singletons. The source of the sample is a study of T cell repertoires in cytomegalovirus infection. Across the study: Selected CMV epitopes included recently identified HLA-C-restricted ones as well as well-studied HLA-B-restricted ones.

Sequenced material: CD8+ T cells from cultured PBMCs, taken from culture after CMV antigen stimulation. This sequence joins TRBV12-3 or TRBV12-4 and TRBJ2-7; D perhaps matches TRBD1 (5 bases). The source is a human donor in good health (CMV status not recorded). Some clones in this sample may be carry-over from other donors' samples. The CDR3 bases are TGTGCCAGCAGTTTAGGGCAGGGTGGGGCCTACGAGCAGTACTTC. Translated: CASSLGQGGAYEQYF.